This entry features one T cell receptor (beta chain) sequence. The CDR3 has 16 amino acids. CDR1 is MNHEY and CDR2 is SMNVEV in the germline V gene (reference sequence). V lost 5 bases, J lost 2 bases, and 18 bases lay in between. This record belongs to a study of T cell changes during pregnancy in multiple sclerosis. Generated by immunoSEQ multiplex PCR, the TCRdb table keeps only in-frame clones and is missing some. The sample has tens of thousands of clones, 85% to 95% seen once. V and J are TRBV27 and TRBJ1-2; D not certain. This clonotype was obtained from a female donor in good health, enrolled as a control in a pregnancy study. The sample here was CD8+ T cells from peripheral blood mononuclear cells, taken in the third trimester of pregnancy. CDR3 sequence: CASSLVPGEDNYGYTF. Written as DNA, the CDR3 is TGTGCCAGCAGTCTCGTCCCCGGGGAGGACAACTATGGCTACACCTTC.